One sample yielded the 17 T cell receptor beta chains listed below, sequenced in a study of cytomegalovirus exposure and HLA in healthy donors. The PCR employed 60 Vbeta primers together with 13 Jbeta primers. Libraries were prepared by immunoSEQ multiplex PCR; TCRdb keeps only in-frame clonotypes and omits some of them. Of about 130,000 clones listed, 80% are singletons. The sample was PBMCs. The receptors come from a female donor in good health and CMV-seronegative.

The CDR3 coding sequence is TGTGCCAGCAGCAACAGGGGCCCCTACGAGCAGTACTTC. Translating gives CASSNRGPYEQYF. The chain uses TRBV10-3 and TRBJ2-7; 7 bases fit TRBD1. This CDR3 comprises 13 residues. Looked up from germline, CDR1 is ENHRY and CDR2 is SYGVKD. The junction had 8 bases not matched to a gene; V was cut back by 10 bases and J by 2 bases.

In this sample, this clone turned up a few times. The V gene is TRBV5-1, the J gene TRBJ2-5; D perhaps matches TRBD1 (6 bases). The CDR3 is 14 residues long. From germline, CDR1 is SGHRS and CDR2 YFSETQ. The V end was cut by 2 bases, the J end by 3 bases, with 11 bases between. The CDR3 coding sequence is TGCGCCAGCAGCTTTTACAGGGAAGAAGAGACCCAGTACTTC. Translated: CASSFYREEETQYF. Variable domain in full (rest from reference TRBV5-1 and TRBJ2-5): KAGVTQTPRYLIKTRGQQVTLSCSPISGHRSVSWYQQTPGQGLQFLFEYFSETQRNKGNFPGRFSGRQFSNSRSEMNVSTLELGDSALYLCASSFYREEETQYFGPGTRLLVL.

This clone was observed a single time. The V and J genes are TRBV25-1 and TRBJ1-2; D is ambiguous. There are 15 residues in the CDR3. V was clipped by 1 base and J by 5 bases, with 14 bases between them. The V gene's germline CDR1 is MGHDK and CDR2 SYGVNS. The CDR3 protein is CASSESGSADYGYTF. In nucleotides, the CDR3 is TGTGCCAGCAGTGAATCCGGGAGCGCAGATTATGGCTACACCTTC.

CDR3 sequence (DNA): TGTGCCTGGATGGAGGACAGAAACTATGGCTACACCTTC. Protein: CAWMEDRNYGYTF. The genes are TRBV30 and TRBJ1-2; D is possibly TRBD1 (6 bases). V was cut by 4 bases and J by 2 bases, with 11 bases left in between. Looked up from germline, CDR1 is GTSNPN and CDR2 is SVGIG (reference sequence). The CDR3 covers 13 residues. The whole variable domain, filled in from reference TRBV30 and TRBJ1-2, reads SQTIHQWPATLVQPVGSPLSLECTVEGTSNPNLYWYRQAAGRGLQLLFYSVGIGQISSEVPQNLSASRPQDRQFILSSKKLLLSDSGFYLCAWMEDRNYGYTFGSGTRLTVV.

The V call is TRBV10-2, the J call TRBJ1-5; 8 nucleotides line up with TRBD1. Germline CDR1 WSHSY, CDR2 SAAADI. The CDR3 is 14 amino acids. V trimming: 6 bases; J trimming: 2 bases; junction bases outside the gene matches: 3. For the CDR3, the DNA is TGCGCCAGCAGACGGGGACAGGGCAATCAGCCCCAGCATTTT. This gives the protein CASRRGQGNQPQHF.

This sequence joins TRBV5-4 and TRBJ1-1, with D possibly being TRBD1 (5 bases). CDR3 size: 12 residues. CDR1 and CDR2 from the germline V gene are SGHNT and YYREEE (reference sequence). Trimming took 7 bases from V and 2 from J, leaving 9 bases between them. CDR3 DNA: TGTGCCAGCGGAAGGGGCAACACTGAAGCTTTCTTT. Its translation is CASGRGNTEAFF.

The rearrangement links TRBV5-6 to TRBJ2-2; TRBD1 matches at 9 bases. The CDR3 length is 17 residues. CDR1 SGHDT and CDR2 YYEEEE come from the germline V gene. With V trimmed by 4 bases and J by 6 bases, 13 bases remained unmatched. This CDR3 is CASSVGLQGAHSGELFF. The CDR3 DNA reads TGTGCCAGCAGCGTCGGGCTACAGGGGGCACATTCCGGGGAGCTGTTTTTT.

The chain has TRBV7-3 and TRBJ1-1, with 8 bases fitting TRBD1. Looked up from germline, CDR1 is SGHTA and CDR2 is FQGTGA. This CDR3 has 13 amino acids. The V and J ends lost 10 bases and 10 bases, in that order; junction bases with no gene match: 14. The CDR3 DNA reads TGTGCCAACATGACAGGGGTCTTCGAAGGAGCTTTCTTT. Translated: CANMTGVFEGAFF.

This clone appeared once. This chain links TRBV4-1 with TRBJ2-7; 8 positions agree with TRBD2. The CDR3 spans 16 residues. V shed 1 base, J shed 6 bases, and the junction held 11 bases outside the gene matches. The germline V gene encodes CDR1 MGHRA and CDR2 YSYEKL. The CDR3 nucleotides read TGCGCCAGCAGCCAAGTTCGGCCTCGGGAGGGTTGCGAGCAGTACTTC. Translation: CASSQVRPREGCEQYF.

This chain uses TRBV5-5 with TRBJ2-3; D is unclear. Trimming pared 4 bases from V and 4 bases from J, leaving 4 bases between. The CDR3 contains 11 residues. Germline lookup yields CDR1 SGHKS and CDR2 YYEKEE (reference sequence). The CDR3 reads CASSVSDTQYF. The DNA of the CDR3 is TGTGCCAGCAGCGTATCAGATACGCAGTATTTT.

The chain employs TRBV30 and TRBJ2-5, with TRBD2 matching 13 bases. V was pared by 1 base and J by 7 bases, with 0 bases of the junction left unmatched. The CDR3 has 13 amino acids. Germline-derived CDR1 and CDR2 are GTSNPN and SVGIG (reference sequence). This CDR3 is CAWSGTSGGTQYF. CDR3 in DNA: TGTGCCTGGAGTGGGACTAGCGGGGGGACCCAGTACTTC. Together with reference TRBV30 and TRBJ2-5, the CDR3 gives the full variable domain: SQTIHQWPATLVQPVGSPLSLECTVEGTSNPNLYWYRQAAGRGLQLLFYSVGIGQISSEVPQNLSASRPQDRQFILSSKKLLLSDSGFYLCAWSGTSGGTQYFGPGTRLLVL.

The sample holds a few counts of this clone. The genes are TRBV15 and TRBJ1-5; 7 nucleotides line up with TRBD1. Germline V lookup: CDR1 LNHNV, CDR2 YYDKDF (reference sequence). J lost 1 base, V lost 2 bases, and 5 bases had no gene match. The CDR3 has 16 residues. CDR3 region: CATSRPPTGSNQPQHF. The CDR3 DNA sequence: TGTGCCACCAGCAGACCACCGACAGGGAGCAATCAGCCCCAGCATTTT.

The rearrangement joins TRBV27 to TRBJ1-5, with TRBD1 matching 8 bases. Trimming removed 3 bases from V and 0 bases from J; junction bases left unmatched: 10. The germline CDR1 and CDR2 sequences are MNHEY and SMNVEV (reference sequence). This CDR3 spans 18 amino acids. CDR3 loop: CASSLRTGRIYSNQPQHF. Here the CDR3 DNA reads TGTGCCAGCAGTTTGAGGACAGGGCGGATTTATAGCAATCAGCCCCAGCATTTT.

V usage is TRBV19 and J usage is TRBJ2-7, with TRBD2 identical over 10 bases. V lost 6 bases and J lost 3; bases outside the gene matches: 2. This CDR3 is built from 13 residues. Germline assignment: CDR1 LNHDA and CDR2 SQIVND (reference sequence). CDR3 in amino acids: CASSVAGGYEQYF. The CDR3, as DNA: TGTGCCAGTAGCGTAGCGGGGGGCTACGAGCAGTACTTC.

V gene TRBV2 combines with J gene TRBJ1-4; 12 bases are a match to TRBD1. Trimming removed 1 base from V and 10 bases from J; junction bases left unmatched: 4. The CDR3 has 15 residues. The germline V gene has CDR1 SNHLY and CDR2 FYNNEI. The CDR3 DNA follows: TGTGCCAGCAGTGAAGAGGGACAGGGGGCTGGAAAACTGTTTTTT. Translating gives CASSEEGQGAGKLFF. Filled out from reference TRBV2 and TRBJ1-4, the complete variable domain reads EPEVTQTPSHQVTQMGQEVILRCVPISNHLYFYWYRQILGQKVEFLVSFYNNEISEKSEIFDDQFSVERPDGSNFTLKIRSTKLEDSAMYFCASSEEGQGAGKLFFGSGTQLSVL.

Regarding this clone: This sample includes further DNA sequences coding for the same CDR3. The V call is TRBV5-4, the J call TRBJ2-2; TRBD2 agrees at 14 bases. Germline V CDR1 and CDR2: SGHNT, YYREEE (reference sequence). With V trimmed by 2 bases and J by 7 bases, 7 bases remained unmatched. The CDR3 is made up of 17 amino acids. CDR3 nucleotides: TGTGCCAGCAGCTTTGGGGGACTAGCGGGAGTTGGCGGGGAGCTGTTTTTT. Residues: CASSFGGLAGVGGELFF. Full variable domain (missing parts from reference TRBV5-4 and TRBJ2-2): ETGVTQSPTHLIKTRGQQVTLRCSSQSGHNTVSWYQQALGQGPQFIFQYYREEENGRGNFPPRFSGLQFPNYSSELNVNALELDDSALYLCASSFGGLAGVGGELFFGEGSRLTVL.

The gene calls are TRBV28 and TRBJ2-3, with 9 positions matching TRBD1. There are 16 residues in the CDR3. CDR1 is MDHEN and CDR2 is SYDVKM in the germline V gene. V was pared by 8 bases and J by 2 bases, with 11 bases of the junction left unmatched. CDR3 loop: CASCTGGGSFTDTQYF. CDR3 in DNA: TGTGCCAGCTGTACAGGGGGCGGCAGCTTCACAGATACGCAGTATTTT.